A single sample is the source of the 23 T cell receptor beta chains below, sequenced in a study of OX40 agonist ivuxolimab in advanced cancers. The repertoire was sequenced with immunoSEQ multiplex PCR; TCRdb's copy has only in-frame clones and lacks some. Of about 86,000 clones listed, about 90% are singletons. The source was CD4+ or CD8+ T cells sorted from blood, collected in a trial of the OX40 agonist ivuxolimab. The receptor set was obtained from an adult with an advanced solid tumor such as melanoma, head and neck, liver or kidney cancer.

A word on this clone: In the same sample, other DNA sequences code for this CDR3. The chain is built from TRBV5-1 and TRBJ2-3; no clear D. CDR1 SGHRS and CDR2 YFSETQ come from the germline V gene. The CDR3 covers 13 residues. Deletions cut 0 bases from V and 1 base from J, with 3 bases between. This chain's CDR3 is CASSLAGTDTQYF. The DNA for the CDR3 is TGCGCCAGCAGCTTGGCCGGCACAGATACGCAGTATTTT. Drawing the rest from reference TRBV5-1 and TRBJ2-3, the complete variable domain is KAGVTQTPRYLIKTRGQQVTLSCSPISGHRSVSWYQQTPGQGLQFLFEYFSETQRNKGNFPGRFSGRQFSNSRSEMNVSTLELGDSALYLCASSLAGTDTQYFGPGTRLTVL.

The chain combines TRBV6-1 with TRBJ1-2; tentative D call: TRBD1 (5 bases). Germline V gene lookup returns CDR1 MNHNS and CDR2 SASEGT. V was shortened by 3 bases and J by 0 bases, with 11 bases between the two germline ends. The CDR3 runs 15 residues. The CDR3 DNA is TGTGCCAGCAGTGAGTCGGGACTCCCTAACTATGGCTACACCTTC. As protein: CASSESGLPNYGYTF.

V usage is TRBV11-1 and J usage is TRBJ1-1, with 10 nucleotides matching TRBD1. The trim removed 4 bases at V and 0 bases at J, leaving 2 bases unmatched. The CDR3 is made up of 15 amino acids. Per the germline V gene, CDR1 is SGHAT and CDR2 is FQDESV (reference sequence). DNA for the CDR3: TGTGCCAGCAGCTGGGGACAGGGGATGAACACTGAAGCTTTCTTT. It translates to CASSWGQGMNTEAFF.

The chain carries TRBV28 and TRBJ1-5, with no clear D. There are 15 residues in the CDR3. Germline CDR1 and CDR2: MDHEN and SYDVKM. The germline V and J ends were trimmed by 6 bases and 1 base, with 13 bases remaining between them. The CDR3 loop reads CASSPRATSNQPQHF. CDR3 nucleotides: TGTGCCAGCAGCCCAAGGGCCACCAGCAATCAGCCCCAGCATTTT.

This chain links TRBV6-5 with TRBJ2-7, with no clear D. This CDR3 spans 11 amino acids. Trimming pared 7 bases from V and 4 bases from J, leaving 8 bases between. Germline CDR1 and CDR2: MNHEY and SVGAGI. Here the CDR3 DNA reads TGTGCCAGCAACTGGGGTTACGAGCAGTACTTC. Translated, it gives CASNWGYEQYF.

Here the CDR3 DNA reads TGTGCCAGCAGCCCCGGTTCCGGGGAGCTGTTTTTT. Its protein product is CASSPGSGELFF. The chain uses TRBV7-9 and TRBJ2-2; D is unclear. The length of the CDR3 is 12 residues. The V and J ends lost 5 bases and 6 bases respectively, with 7 bases between them. Germline values: CDR1 SEHNR, CDR2 FQNEAQ (reference sequence).

The CDR3 region is CASKPVLGGELFF. DNA of the CDR3: TGTGCCAGTAAACCGGTCCTGGGCGGGGAGCTGTTTTTT. This chain joins TRBV19 and TRBJ2-2; D unresolved. The germline V gene has CDR1 LNHDA and CDR2 SQIVND (reference sequence). V was clipped by 7 bases and J by 7 bases, with 13 bases between them. The CDR3 has 13 amino acids.

The V call is TRBV11-3, the J call TRBJ2-1; D gene ambiguous. This CDR3 has 11 residues. Trimming removed 4 bases at V and 6 bases at J, with 4 bases between. Germline V gene sequence: CDR1 SGHNT, CDR2 YENEEA. The CDR3 DNA reads as TGTGCCAGCAGCTCCCGCAATGAGCAGTTCTTC. This codes for CASSSRNEQFF.

This clone appeared once. The DNA for the CDR3 is TGTGCCAGCAGCTCTCGGTGGCTAGCGGGAGTAGGTAATGAGCAGTTCTTC. Protein sequence: CASSSRWLAGVGNEQFF. This chain joins TRBV28 and TRBJ2-1, with 10 bases lining up with TRBD2. The V and J ends lost 6 bases and 7 bases, in that order; junction bases with no gene match: 15. The germline CDR1 and CDR2 sequences are MDHEN and SYDVKM. The CDR3 is 17 residues long. Combining the CDR3 with reference TRBV28 and TRBJ2-1 gives the whole variable domain DVKVTQSSRYLVKRTGEKVFLECVQDMDHENMFWYRQDPGLGLRLIYFSYDVKMKEKGDIPEGYSVSREKKERFSLILESASTNQTSMYLCASSSRWLAGVGNEQFFGPGTRLTVL.

The chain is built from TRBV2 and TRBJ1-2, with TRBD1 matching 8 bases. V was pared by 4 bases and J by 7 bases, with 14 bases of the junction left unmatched. This CDR3 contains 16 residues. CDR1 and CDR2 (germline): SNHLY, FYNNEI. CDR3 sequence (DNA): TGTGCCAGCAGTGTGGCAGGGGGCCTCCAAGGTAGTGGCTACACCTTC. Its protein product is CASSVAGGLQGSGYTF.

This chain connects TRBV6-6 to TRBJ2-7, with TRBD2 as a possible D gene (5 bases). V lost 1 base and J lost 0, with 13 bases in between. Germline CDR1 MNHNY, CDR2 SVGAGI (reference sequence). The CDR3 sequence is 16 residues long. The chain's CDR3 is CASSYLLDLSSYEQYF. In DNA form, the CDR3 reads TGTGCCAGCAGTTACTTACTAGACCTTTCCTCCTACGAGCAGTACTTC.

V and J are TRBV13 and TRBJ2-5, with 7 bases matching TRBD1. J lost 1 base, V lost 5 bases, and 4 bases had no gene match. This CDR3 is built from 14 residues. CDR1 PRHDT and CDR2 FYEKMQ come from the germline V gene (reference sequence). CDR3 protein: CASSRDRVQETQYF. The CDR3 DNA sequence: TGTGCCAGCAGCCGGGACAGAGTCCAAGAGACCCAGTACTTC.

The chain joins TRBV29-1 to TRBJ2-2; 10 bases are shared with TRBD2. The CDR3 is 13 amino acids. Germline CDR1 SQVTM, CDR2 ANQGSEA. The junction had 4 bases not matched to a gene; V was cut back by 6 bases and J by 6 bases. CDR3 in DNA: TGCAGCGTGGGGACTAGCGAAGCCGGGGAGCTGTTTTTT. Translated: CSVGTSEAGELFF.

This clone has more than one count but fewer than ten. This chain connects TRBV19 to TRBJ1-3, with D unclear. Trimming removed 5 bases from V and 0 bases from J, with 5 bases in between. Germline-derived CDR1 and CDR2 are LNHDA and SQIVND (reference sequence). The CDR3 sequence is 13 residues long. The CDR3 loop reads CASSYSSGNTIYF. CDR3 in DNA: TGTGCCAGTAGTTACTCCTCTGGAAACACCATATATTTT.

This chain links TRBV7-2 with TRBJ1-6, with D unclear. Germline lookup yields CDR1 SGHTA and CDR2 FQGNSA. This CDR3 region has 13 residues. The V end was cut by 4 bases, the J end by 10 bases, with 11 bases between. The CDR3 sequence: CASSSPLGSPLHF. The DNA for the CDR3 is TGTGCCAGCAGCTCCCCCTTGGGATCACCCCTCCACTTT.

This sequence joins TRBV5-1 and TRBJ2-2, with 7 bases matching TRBD2. Germline V gene data show CDR1 as SGHRS and CDR2 as YFSETQ. J lost 3 bases, V lost 0 bases, and 2 bases had no gene match. The CDR3 extends over 15 amino acids. CDR3 coding DNA: TGCGCCAGCAGCTTGGTGGCGGGGGACACCGGGGAGCTGTTTTTT. It translates to CASSLVAGDTGELFF.

The chain links TRBV18 to TRBJ2-1; D remains unclear. V shed 3 bases and J shed 9 bases, with 6 bases lying between them. CDR3 length equals 11 residues. Germline V gene sequence: CDR1 KGHSH, CDR2 LQKENI. The DNA of the CDR3 is TGTGCCAGCTCACCTCTAGGTGAGCAGTTCTTC. Translation: CASSPLGEQFF.

This chain's CDR3 is CAQSRGILYEQYF. CDR3 coding DNA: TGTGCCCAATCTCGGGGGATACTCTACGAGCAGTACTTC. The chain is built from TRBV30 and TRBJ2-7; a weak D match, TRBD2 (6 bases). From germline, CDR1 is GTSNPN and CDR2 SVGIG (reference sequence). The V gene lost 8 bases and the J gene lost 3 bases, with 17 bases spanning the gap. The CDR3 runs 13 residues.

J is TRBJ2-5 and V is TRBV2; D gene uncertain. The germline V gene encodes CDR1 SNHLY and CDR2 FYNNEI. Trimming removed 4 bases from V and 4 bases from J, with 10 bases in between. CDR3 length equals 13 residues. The CDR3 sequence: CASSGNSGETQYF. CDR3 DNA: TGTGCCAGCAGTGGCAATTCAGGAGAGACCCAGTACTTC.

The genes are TRBV5-1 and TRBJ2-7; 11 nucleotides align to TRBD1. This CDR3 comprises 15 residues. With V trimmed by 4 bases and J by 3 bases, 6 bases remained unmatched. CDR1 and CDR2 (germline): SGHRS, YFSETQ. CDR3 bases: TGCGCCAGCAGCCCCTCCGGGACAGGGGGCTACGAGCAGTACTTC. It yields the protein CASSPSGTGGYEQYF.

The count of this clone is one. For the CDR3, the DNA is TGTGCCAGCAGTGAAGCGGGCGAGAGCTCCTACAATGAGCAGTTCTTC. Its translation: CASSEAGESSYNEQFF. V and J are TRBV2 and TRBJ2-1; no reliable D call. The V end lost 0 bases, the J end lost 0 bases, and 9 bases lay between the germline ends. The CDR3 covers 16 residues. CDR1 and CDR2 from the germline V gene are SNHLY and FYNNEI.

The rearrangement joins TRBV27 to TRBJ2-5; D possibly uses TRBD1 or TRBD2 (6 bases each). The CDR3 consists of 16 residues. Germline V lookup: CDR1 MNHEY, CDR2 SMNVEV (reference sequence). Trimming took 2 bases from V and 0 from J, leaving 13 bases between them. The CDR3 DNA sequence: TGTGCCAGCAGTTTACGCGGGACACCGTACCAAGAGACCCAGTACTTC. Protein: CASSLRGTPYQETQYF.

In its sample, this clone was seen once. This chain joins TRBV9 and TRBJ2-7, with 9 bases identical to TRBD2. The V gene's germline CDR1 is SGDLS and CDR2 YYNGEE. J lost 4 bases, V lost 4 bases, and 3 bases had no gene match. The CDR3 length is 13 residues. CDR3 sequence reads: CASSIGLAYEQYF. CDR3 sequence (DNA): TGTGCCAGCAGCATCGGACTAGCGTACGAGCAGTACTTC.